This T cell receptor beta chain originates from a study of blood T cell repertoires in COVID-19. Study-level information: T cells, B-cell-depleted T cells, or PBMCs supplied cDNA or gDNA.

The ends were cut back, 1 base at V and 7 bases at J, with 8 bases in the middle. The CDR3 has 14 amino acids. Germline CDR1 is MGHDK and CDR2 is SYGVNS. TCRdb keeps only in-frame clones here, not all; method: immunoSEQ multiplex PCR. The sample lists approximately 180,000 clones, approximately 80% occurring once. The sequenced material came from peripheral blood. The source is a woman aged 40-49 years with COVID-19, enrolled during active disease. The chain has TRBV25-1 and TRBJ1-6, with D perhaps matching TRBD1 (5 bases). The CDR3 reads CASSELQVNSPLHF. In nucleotides, the CDR3 is TGTGCCAGCAGTGAATTACAGGTCAATTCACCCCTCCACTTT.